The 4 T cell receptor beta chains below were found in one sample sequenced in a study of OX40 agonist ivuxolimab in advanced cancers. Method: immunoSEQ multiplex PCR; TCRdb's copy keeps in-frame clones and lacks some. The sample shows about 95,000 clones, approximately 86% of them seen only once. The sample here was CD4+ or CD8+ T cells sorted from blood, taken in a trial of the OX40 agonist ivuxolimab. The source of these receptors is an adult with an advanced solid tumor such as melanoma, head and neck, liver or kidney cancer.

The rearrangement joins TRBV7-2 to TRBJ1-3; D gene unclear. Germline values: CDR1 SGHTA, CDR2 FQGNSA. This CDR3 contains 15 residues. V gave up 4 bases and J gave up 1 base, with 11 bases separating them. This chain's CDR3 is CASSSVGGSGNTIYF. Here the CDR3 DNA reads TGTGCCAGCAGCTCAGTCGGCGGGTCTGGAAACACCATATATTTT.

CDR3 protein: CASSLVTSSGEQFF. The DNA of the CDR3 is TGCGCCAGCAGCTTGGTGACATCGTCTGGTGAGCAGTTCTTC. V is TRBV5-1 and J is TRBJ2-1; unclear D gene. V lost 0 bases to trimming and J lost 9 bases, with 13 bases between them. The length of the CDR3 is 14 residues. The germline CDR1 and CDR2 sequences are SGHRS and YFSETQ.

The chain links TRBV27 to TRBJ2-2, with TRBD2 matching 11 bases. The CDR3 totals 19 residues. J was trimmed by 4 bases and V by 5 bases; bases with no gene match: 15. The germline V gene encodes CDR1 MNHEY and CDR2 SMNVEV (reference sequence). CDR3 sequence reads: CASSPRLRLAGKLTGELFF. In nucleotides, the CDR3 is TGTGCCAGCAGTCCCCGCCTACGACTAGCGGGAAAACTCACCGGGGAGCTGTTTTTT.

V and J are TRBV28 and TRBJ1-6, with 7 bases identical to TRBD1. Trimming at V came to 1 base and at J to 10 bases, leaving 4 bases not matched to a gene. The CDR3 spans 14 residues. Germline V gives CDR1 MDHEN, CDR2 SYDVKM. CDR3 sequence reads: CASSLSQGDSPLHF. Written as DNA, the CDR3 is TGTGCCAGCAGTTTATCTCAGGGGGACTCACCCCTCCACTTT.